The 17 T cell receptor beta chains below were found in one sample sequenced in a study of T cell responses to AZD1222 COVID-19 vaccine. Measured with immunoSEQ multiplex PCR; TCRdb has only the in-frame clones, and not every one. Counted here are some 170,000 clones, approximately 90% occurring once; the ten biggest clones make up less than 3%. Sequencing used peripheral blood, obtained on day 0 of AZD1222 vaccination. These TCRs come from an adult in good health.

The gene calls are TRBV5-6 and TRBJ2-2; no firm D call. Germline CDR1 reads SGHDT; CDR2 reads YYEEEE. The CDR3 is made up of 14 amino acids. Trimming pared 4 bases from V and 3 bases from J, leaving 10 bases between. The chain's CDR3 is CASSPGPYTGELFF. The CDR3 bases are TGTGCCAGCAGCCCTGGACCCTACACCGGGGAGCTGTTTTTT. The entire variable domain, with the rest obtained from reference TRBV5-6 and TRBJ2-2, is as follows: DAGVTQSPTHLIKTRGQQVTLRCSPKSGHDTVSWYQQALGQGPQFIFQYYEEEERQRGNFPDRFSGHQFPNYSSELNVNALLLGDSALYLCASSPGPYTGELFFGEGSRLTVL.

The chain uses TRBV18 and TRBJ1-1; possibly TRBD1 for D (6 bases). Germline CDR1 KGHSH, CDR2 LQKENI. V lost 1 base, J lost 3 bases, and 9 bases lay in between. This CDR3 contains 14 residues. The CDR3 spells CASSPQGQDTEAFF. The DNA for the CDR3 is TGTGCCAGCTCACCACAGGGACAAGACACTGAAGCTTTCTTT.

The genes are TRBV19 and TRBJ2-2, with a tentative D call TRBD1 (7 bases). V dropped 6 bases and J dropped 4 bases, with 21 bases sitting between them. The CDR3 covers 17 residues. The germline CDR1 and CDR2 sequences are LNHDA and SQIVND (reference sequence). The CDR3 region is CASREGGQPVITGELFF. The CDR3 nucleotides read TGTGCCAGTAGAGAGGGGGGACAGCCCGTCATCACCGGGGAGCTGTTTTTT.

The CDR3 nucleotides read TGTGCCAGCAGTTCCTACCGCGGGGGTGGGAACACTGAAGCTTTCTTT. Encoded protein: CASSSYRGGGNTEAFF. The rearrangement joins TRBV27 to TRBJ1-1; the D gene is possibly TRBD1 (5 bases). Per germline, CDR1 MNHEY and CDR2 SMNVEV (reference sequence). The CDR3 length is 16 residues. V was shortened by 4 bases and J by 1 base, with 16 bases between the two germline ends.

The CDR3 DNA follows: TGTGCCAGCAGGGGGGGACTAGCAGACTACGAGCAGTACTTC. Residues: CASRGGLADYEQYF. This chain links TRBV2 with TRBJ2-7; 9 nucleotides match TRBD2. Germline loops: CDR1 SNHLY, CDR2 FYNNEI. The CDR3 length is 14 residues. V shed 6 bases, J shed 3 bases, and the junction held 6 bases outside the gene matches.

This sequence joins TRBV6-5 and TRBJ1-3, with D uncertain. Germline V CDR1 and CDR2: MNHEY, SVGAGI. The CDR3 has 15 amino acids. V lost 2 bases and J lost 1, with 9 bases in between. This CDR3 reads CASSYTRTSGNTIYF. In DNA form, the CDR3 reads TGTGCCAGCAGTTACACTAGGACTTCTGGAAACACCATATATTTT.

The chain joins TRBV5-1 to TRBJ1-2; unclear D gene. Per the germline V gene, CDR1 is SGHRS and CDR2 is YFSETQ. Trimming cost V 2 bases and J 5 bases, with 10 bases left between them. This CDR3 has 13 amino acids. In DNA, the CDR3 is TGCGCCAGCAGCTTAGAGACGGAGTATGGCTACACCTTC. Amino acids: CASSLETEYGYTF.

This clone is a singleton in its sample. Written as DNA, the CDR3 is TGCGCCAGCAGCTGGGACAGGGGAAGAGAAAAACTGTTTTTT. This gives the protein CASSWDRGREKLFF. The chain has TRBV4-1 and TRBJ1-4, with 10 nucleotides matching TRBD1. The length of the CDR3 is 14 residues. Germline values: CDR1 MGHRA, CDR2 YSYEKL. Trimming took 5 bases from V and 8 from J; bases not matched to a gene: 5.

The V and J genes are TRBV10-3 and TRBJ1-2; TRBD1 agrees at 10 bases. V shed 6 bases, J shed 3 bases, and the junction held 4 bases outside the gene matches. Germline assignment: CDR1 ENHRY and CDR2 SYGVKD. This CDR3 is built from 14 residues. CDR3 nucleotides: TGTGCCATCAGCCCGGGACAGGGGCACTATGGCTACACCTTC. Residues: CAISPGQGHYGYTF.

The chain carries TRBV6-2 or TRBV6-3 and TRBJ1-5; 9 bases are a match to TRBD1. Germline values: CDR1 MNHEY, CDR2 SVGEGT. V was pared by 4 bases and J by 4 bases, with 14 bases of the junction left unmatched. The CDR3 length is 18 residues. The CDR3 is CASSFPLQGAQWNQPQHF. DNA of the CDR3: TGTGCCAGCAGTTTCCCTCTACAGGGGGCGCAGTGGAATCAGCCCCAGCATTTT.

CDR3 protein: CASSGQGATNEKLFF. DNA for the CDR3: TGCGCCAGCAGCGGACAGGGTGCAACTAATGAAAAACTGTTTTTT. This chain joins TRBV5-1 and TRBJ1-4; 8 bases are a match to TRBD1. Trimming removed 4 bases from V and 0 bases from J; junction bases left unmatched: 2. CDR1 is SGHRS and CDR2 is YFSETQ in the germline V gene. The CDR3 is 15 residues long.

The gene calls are TRBV5-1 and TRBJ2-7; 9 bases match TRBD1. CDR3 length: 14 residues. V lost 1 base and J lost 5; bases outside the gene matches: 4. Germline CDR1 reads SGHRS; CDR2 reads YFSETQ. CDR3 in DNA: TGCGCCAGCAGCTTGCAGGACAGGGGAGACGAGCAGTACTTC. Protein product: CASSLQDRGDEQYF. The complete variable domain, with remaining parts taken from reference TRBV5-1 and TRBJ2-7, reads KAGVTQTPRYLIKTRGQQVTLSCSPISGHRSVSWYQQTPGQGLQFLFEYFSETQRNKGNFPGRFSGRQFSNSRSEMNVSTLELGDSALYLCASSLQDRGDEQYFGPGTRLTVT.

The rearrangement links TRBV7-6 to TRBJ2-7; D gene unclear. Between the trimmed V and J ends, which lost 4 bases and 2 bases, there was a span of 12 bases. Per the germline V gene, CDR1 is SGHVS and CDR2 is FNYEAQ. This CDR3 comprises 14 residues. The CDR3 spells CASSSYSEAYEQYF. DNA of the CDR3: TGTGCCAGCAGCTCCTATAGTGAGGCCTACGAGCAGTACTTC.

The chain carries TRBV6-5 and TRBJ2-7, with D possibly TRBD2 on 6 matching bases. V was pared by 0 bases and J by 3 bases, with 6 bases between. CDR1 is MNHEY, CDR2 SVGAGI, per germline. The CDR3 runs 13 residues. The CDR3 nucleotides read TGTGCCAGCAGTTACTCGGAGGGCTACGAGCAGTACTTC. Amino acid sequence: CASSYSEGYEQYF.

This chain connects TRBV29-1 to TRBJ2-7, with D tentatively TRBD2 (7 bases). The CDR3 extends over 13 amino acids. V gave up 8 bases and J gave up 2 bases, with 16 bases separating them. The germline V gene encodes CDR1 SQVTM and CDR2 ANQGSEA. CDR3 in DNA: TGCAGCACATCAGGCGGGGGCCCCTACGAGCAGTACTTC. Translation: CSTSGGGPYEQYF.

The rearrangement links TRBV12-3 or TRBV12-4 to TRBJ2-7, with unresolved D. V was cut by 5 bases and J by 7 bases, with 12 bases left in between. CDR3 length: 12 amino acids. The CDR3 nucleotides are TGTGCCAGCAGTCCCCTCGTGGGGGAGCAGTACTTC. This codes for CASSPLVGEQYF.

The chain couples TRBV20-1 to TRBJ1-1; D is undetermined. This CDR3 is 12 amino acids long. V was cut by 3 bases and J by 11 bases, with 16 bases left in between. Germline CDR1 DFQATT, CDR2 SNEGSKA (reference sequence). The CDR3 protein is CSASSDKPGAFF. CDR3 sequence (DNA): TGCAGTGCTAGTAGCGACAAACCCGGGGCTTTCTTT.